Below, 17 T cell receptor beta chains from the same sample are listed, as sequenced in a study of memory CD4+ T cells and cytomegalovirus serostatus. Measured with immunoSEQ multiplex PCR; TCRdb has only the in-frame clones, and not every one. The sample lists 40,000 to 45,000 clones, less than 85% seen once, with approximately 1.9% in the top ten. Single viable CD3+CD4+CD8-CD45RO+ cells were sorted as the memory CD4+ T cells. Sequences were obtained from memory CD4+ T cells from blood. The receptors shown here come from an adult in good health and CMV-seronegative.

J is TRBJ2-7 and V is TRBV28, with TRBD2 matching over 9 bases. The V gene's germline CDR1 is MDHEN and CDR2 SYDVKM. This CDR3 has 15 residues. The junction had 13 bases not matched to a gene; V was cut back by 6 bases and J by 7 bases. This chain's CDR3 is CASSHSGGSNKEQYF. DNA for the CDR3: TGTGCCAGCAGCCATAGCGGGGGTAGTAATAAGGAGCAGTACTTC.

This clone turned up a few times. The chain recombines TRBV5-6 with TRBJ2-2, with D hard to call. This CDR3 is built from 15 residues. The germline gives CDR1 SGHDT, CDR2 YYEEEE. V was cut by 1 base and J by 3 bases, with 10 bases left in between. The CDR3 DNA follows: TGTGCCAGCAGCTTGCAAGGCGGATACACCGGGGAGCTGTTTTTT. It translates to CASSLQGGYTGELFF.

V is TRBV18 and J is TRBJ1-1; 10 nucleotides align to TRBD1. The CDR3 loop spans 15 amino acids. J gave up 3 bases and V 3 bases, and 4 bases lay outside the gene matches. Germline values: CDR1 KGHSH, CDR2 LQKENI. The CDR3 DNA is TGTGCCAGCTCACCCAGGGGACAGGGGTACACTGAAGCTTTCTTT. Protein sequence: CASSPRGQGYTEAFF.

J is TRBJ2-5 and V is TRBV4-2; 7 nucleotides align to TRBD1. Trimming cost V 4 bases and J 5 bases; bases outside gene matches: 7. The CDR3 extends over 14 amino acids. Germline V gene sequence: CDR1 LGHNA, CDR2 YNFKEQ. As DNA, the CDR3 is TGTGCCAGCAGCCCGAACAGGGGTCGGGAGACCCAGTACTTC. Translated, it gives CASSPNRGRETQYF.

With regard to this clone: At one end the junction does not follow the germline gene, possibly because of a read error. This chain links TRBV4-1 with TRBJ2-5; tentative D call: TRBD2 (6 bases). CDR1 is MGHRA and CDR2 is YSYEKL in the germline V gene. The CDR3 is 13 amino acids. The CDR3 nucleotides read TGCGCCAGCAGCCGGGGCGGGGTAGAGCCCCAGTACTTC. It codes for CASSRGGVEPQYF.

V gene TRBV14 combines with J gene TRBJ2-7, with 8 bases aligning to TRBD1. The germline V gene has CDR1 SGHDN and CDR2 FVKESK. The CDR3 contains 16 residues. J gave up 0 bases and V 4 bases, and 8 bases lay outside the gene matches. As DNA, the CDR3 is TGTGCCAGCAGCCGGAAGACAGGGGTTGGCTCCTACGAGCAGTACTTC. Amino acid sequence: CASSRKTGVGSYEQYF.

The chain carries TRBV5-6 and TRBJ1-5; TRBD1 is a possible D gene (5 bases). The germline CDR1 and CDR2 sequences are SGHDT and YYEEEE. V dropped 2 bases and J dropped 6 bases, with 12 bases sitting between them. The CDR3 runs 14 residues. The CDR3 region is CASSFGGGSQPQHF. Here the CDR3 DNA reads TGTGCCAGCAGCTTCGGGGGTGGTAGTCAGCCCCAGCATTTT.

This clone was counted only a few times. The V call is TRBV11-2, the J call TRBJ1-4; the D is unclear. The germline gives CDR1 SGHAT, CDR2 FQNNGV. The germline V and J ends were trimmed by 1 base and 6 bases, with 9 bases remaining between them. CDR3 length: 14 amino acids. DNA for the CDR3: TGTGCCAGCAGCTTAGTTACTGGATATGAAAAACTGTTTTTT. This codes for CASSLVTGYEKLFF. The full variable domain, rest sourced from reference TRBV11-2 and TRBJ1-4, is EAGVAQSPRYKIIEKRQSVAFWCNPISGHATLYWYQQILGQGPKLLIQFQNNGVVDDSQLPKDRFSAERLKGVDSTLKIQPAKLEDSAVYLCASSLVTGYEKLFFGSGTQLSVL.

A single count supports this clone. The chain uses TRBV6-1 and TRBJ1-3; D is undetermined. V was trimmed by 5 bases and J by 0 bases, leaving 8 bases between them. The CDR3 runs to 14 residues. Germline V gene sequence: CDR1 MNHNS, CDR2 SASEGT. The CDR3 protein is CASSQGSSGNTIYF. CDR3 nucleotides: TGTGCCAGCAGTCAAGGATCCTCTGGAAACACCATATATTTT.

The chain combines TRBV7-9 with TRBJ1-4; no clear D gene. The CDR3 has 15 residues. Germline loops: CDR1 SEHNR, CDR2 FQNEAQ (reference sequence). V lost 0 bases and J lost 8, with 13 bases in between. The CDR3 protein is CASSLATGFGEKLFF. The DNA of the CDR3 is TGTGCCAGCAGCTTAGCAACGGGGTTCGGGGAAAAACTGTTTTTT.

This clone was seen a handful of times. This chain joins TRBV6-6 and TRBJ2-7; 8 bases line up with TRBD1. V lost 2 bases to trimming and J lost 4 bases; unmatched junction nucleotides: 4. CDR3 length: 14 amino acids. Germline values: CDR1 MNHNY, CDR2 SVGAGI (reference sequence). For the CDR3, the DNA is TGTGCCAGCAGTTACGGGACAGGCAAGTACGAGCAGTACTTC. This sequence encodes CASSYGTGKYEQYF.

V gene TRBV25-1 combines with J gene TRBJ2-7; D unresolved. Trimming stripped 10 bases from V and 6 bases from J, with 10 bases between. Germline V gene lookup returns CDR1 MGHDK and CDR2 SYGVNS. CDR3 length: 10 amino acids. The CDR3 spells CATQQVEQYF. The CDR3, as DNA: TGTGCCACCCAGCAGGTCGAGCAGTACTTC.

This clone was counted between two and nine times. This chain uses TRBV4-1 with TRBJ1-2; D is undetermined. This CDR3 comprises 13 residues. The ends were cut back, 3 bases at V and 2 bases at J, with 7 bases in the middle. Per the germline V gene, CDR1 is MGHRA and CDR2 is YSYEKL. CDR3 in DNA: TGCGCCAGCAGCCAGAGGTGGAACTATGGCTACACCTTC. This codes for CASSQRWNYGYTF.

The chain couples TRBV25-1 to TRBJ2-5, with 7 bases matching TRBD1. The CDR3 sequence is 15 residues long. V lost 3 bases to trimming and J lost 4 bases; unmatched junction nucleotides: 8. Germline lookup yields CDR1 MGHDK and CDR2 SYGVNS. CDR3 DNA sequence: TGTGCCAGCAGTGATAGGAGACAGGGTGGAGAGACCCAGTACTTC. It yields the protein CASSDRRQGGETQYF.

The chain uses TRBV5-1 and TRBJ1-6, with D unclear. This CDR3 region has 13 residues. Trimming took off 5 bases at V and 8 bases at J, with 11 bases between the two ends. CDR1 SGHRS and CDR2 YFSETQ come from the germline V gene. In DNA, the CDR3 is TGCGCCAGCAGATCTAACTCGGATTCACCCCTCCACTTT. It specifies CASRSNSDSPLHF.

V gene TRBV18 combines with J gene TRBJ2-2, with D perhaps matching TRBD2 (6 bases). CDR1 and CDR2 (germline): KGHSH, LQKENI. V shed 5 bases and J shed 0 bases, with 13 bases lying between them. This CDR3 spans 16 amino acids. CDR3 protein: CASSSYGTSNTGELFF. CDR3 coding DNA: TGTGCCAGCTCATCTTACGGGACTTCGAACACCGGGGAGCTGTTTTTT. Based on the CDR3 plus reference TRBV18 and TRBJ2-2, the full variable domain is NAGVMQNPRHLVRRRGQEARLRCSPMKGHSHVYWYRQLPEEGLKFMVYLQKENIIDESGMPKERFSAEFPKEGPSILRIQQVVRGDSAAYFCASSSYGTSNTGELFFGEGSRLTVL.

The CDR3 region is CASSPQGGSTDTQYF. The CDR3 DNA is TGTGCCAGCAGCCCACAGGGGGGAAGCACAGATACGCAGTATTTT. The rearrangement joins TRBV7-9 to TRBJ2-3; 8 positions match TRBD1. Germline V gives CDR1 SEHNR, CDR2 FQNEAQ (reference sequence). V shed 5 bases and J 0 bases; nucleotides not matched to a gene: 4. This CDR3 region has 15 residues.